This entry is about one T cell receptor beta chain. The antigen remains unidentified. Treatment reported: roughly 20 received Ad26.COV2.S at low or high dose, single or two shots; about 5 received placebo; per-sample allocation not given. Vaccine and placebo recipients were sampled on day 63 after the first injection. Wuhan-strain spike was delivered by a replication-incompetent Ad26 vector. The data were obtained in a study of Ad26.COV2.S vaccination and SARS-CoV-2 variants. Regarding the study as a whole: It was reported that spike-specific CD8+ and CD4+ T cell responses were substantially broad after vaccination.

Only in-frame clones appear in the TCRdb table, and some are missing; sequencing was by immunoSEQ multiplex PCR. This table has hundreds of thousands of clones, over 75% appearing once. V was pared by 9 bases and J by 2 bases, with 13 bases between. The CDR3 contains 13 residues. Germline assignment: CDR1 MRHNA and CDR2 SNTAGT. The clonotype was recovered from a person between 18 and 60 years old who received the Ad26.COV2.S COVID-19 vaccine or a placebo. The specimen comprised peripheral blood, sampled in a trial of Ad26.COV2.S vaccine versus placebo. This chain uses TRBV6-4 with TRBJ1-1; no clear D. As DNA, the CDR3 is TGTGCCAGTCGTCGGGCTGGCAACACTGAAGCTTTCTTT. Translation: CASRRAGNTEAFF.